Below, 6 T cell receptor beta chains from the same sample are listed, as sequenced in a study of shared clonotypes between healthy human individuals. Libraries were prepared by immunoSEQ multiplex PCR; TCRdb keeps only in-frame clonotypes and omits some of them. Among about 1,800,000 clones listed, 85% to 95% were seen once. Positive CCR7 selection of CD45RO-negative cells yielded the naive CD8 cells, and terminally differentiated effector memory CD45RA+ cells were excluded. What was sequenced was naive CD8+ T cells sorted from blood. The receptor set was obtained from a man younger than 35 in good health.

The J gene is TRBJ2-1, the V gene TRBV2; 14 bases map to TRBD2. The CDR3 runs to 15 residues. V shed 7 bases and J 6 bases; nucleotides not matched to a gene: 5. CDR1 is SNHLY and CDR2 is FYNNEI in the germline V gene. Here the CDR3 reads CASTTTSGGANEQFF. The DNA for the CDR3 is TGTGCCAGCACTACGACTAGCGGGGGGGCCAATGAGCAGTTCTTC.

V gene TRBV9 combines with J gene TRBJ1-6; 8 bases map to TRBD1. This CDR3 comprises 15 residues. The ends lost 3 bases at V and 8 bases at J; junction bases unmatched: 7. The germline gives CDR1 SGDLS, CDR2 YYNGEE. DNA of the CDR3: TGTGCCAGCAGCGCAGAAGACAGGGGCTATTCACCCCTCCACTTT. Translation: CASSAEDRGYSPLHF.

The V and J genes are TRBV2 and TRBJ1-6; the D is unclear. Trimming stripped 4 bases from V and 8 bases from J, with 12 bases between. There are 14 residues in the CDR3. Germline V gene data show CDR1 as SNHLY and CDR2 as FYNNEI. CDR3 bases: TGTGCCAGCAGTGCGGCGGAGGGCGATTCACCCCTCCACTTT. It yields the protein CASSAAEGDSPLHF.

The chain carries TRBV9 and TRBJ1-1; TRBD1 agrees at 9 bases. J was trimmed by 5 bases and V by 3 bases; bases with no gene match: 5. CDR1 is SGDLS and CDR2 is YYNGEE in the germline V gene. This CDR3 is built from 14 residues. The CDR3 spells CASSAGTGRTEAFF. As DNA, the CDR3 is TGTGCCAGCAGCGCCGGGACAGGGCGTACTGAAGCTTTCTTT. Full variable domain (missing parts from reference TRBV9 and TRBJ1-1): DSGVTQTPKHLITATGQRVTLRCSPRSGDLSVYWYQQSLDQGLQFLIQYYNGEERAKGNILERFSAQQFPDLHSELNLSSLELGDSALYFCASSAGTGRTEAFFGQGTRLTVV.

CDR3 sequence (DNA): TGCGCCAGCAGCTCTCCCTTCGTGGGACAGGGGGACACTGAAGCTTTCTTT. Amino acid sequence: CASSSPFVGQGDTEAFF. The chain joins TRBV5-1 to TRBJ1-1; 11 bases align to TRBD1. CDR1 is SGHRS, CDR2 YFSETQ, per germline. V shed 3 bases and J 3 bases; nucleotides not matched to a gene: 10. The CDR3 sequence is 17 residues long.

The chain employs TRBV7-8 and TRBJ2-7; unclear D gene. V was cut by 5 bases and J by 2 bases, with 13 bases left in between. CDR1 is SGHVS, CDR2 FQNEAQ, per germline. CDR3 size: 14 residues. CDR3 amino acids: CASSPSGATYEQYF. CDR3 bases: TGTGCCAGCAGCCCCTCTGGTGCGACCTACGAGCAGTACTTC.